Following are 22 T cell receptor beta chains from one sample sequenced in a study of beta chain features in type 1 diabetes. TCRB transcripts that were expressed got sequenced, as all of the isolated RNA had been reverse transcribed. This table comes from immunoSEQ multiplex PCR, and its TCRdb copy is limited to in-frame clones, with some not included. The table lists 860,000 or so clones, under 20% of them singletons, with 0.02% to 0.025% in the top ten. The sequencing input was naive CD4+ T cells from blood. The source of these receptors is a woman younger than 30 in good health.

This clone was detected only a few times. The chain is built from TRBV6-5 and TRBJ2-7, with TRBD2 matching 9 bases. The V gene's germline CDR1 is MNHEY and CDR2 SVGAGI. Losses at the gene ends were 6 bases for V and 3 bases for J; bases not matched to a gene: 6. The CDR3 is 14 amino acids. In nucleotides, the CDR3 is TGTGCCAGCAGCCCGCGGGAGGGCCGCTACGAGCAGTACTTC. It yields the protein CASSPREGRYEQYF.

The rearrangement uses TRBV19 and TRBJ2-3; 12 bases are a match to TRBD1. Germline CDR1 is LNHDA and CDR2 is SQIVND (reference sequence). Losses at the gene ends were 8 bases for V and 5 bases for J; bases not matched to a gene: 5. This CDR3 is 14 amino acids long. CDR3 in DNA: TGTGCCAGTCAGGGGACAGGGGGCCGAGATACGCAGTATTTT. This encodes CASQGTGGRDTQYF.

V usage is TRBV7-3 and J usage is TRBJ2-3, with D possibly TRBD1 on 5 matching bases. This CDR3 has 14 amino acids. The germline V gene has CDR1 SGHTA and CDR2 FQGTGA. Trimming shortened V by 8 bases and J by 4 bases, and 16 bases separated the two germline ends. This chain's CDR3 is CASSGMGLSDTQYF. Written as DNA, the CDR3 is TGTGCCAGCTCAGGGATGGGGTTGTCAGATACGCAGTATTTT.

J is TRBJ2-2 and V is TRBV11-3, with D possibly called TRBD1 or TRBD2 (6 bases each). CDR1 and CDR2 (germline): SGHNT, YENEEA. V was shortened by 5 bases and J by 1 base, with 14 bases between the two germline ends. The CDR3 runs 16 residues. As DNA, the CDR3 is TGTGCCAGCAGCCCCTCTCGGGGGCTGAACACCGGGGAGCTGTTTTTT. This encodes CASSPSRGLNTGELFF.

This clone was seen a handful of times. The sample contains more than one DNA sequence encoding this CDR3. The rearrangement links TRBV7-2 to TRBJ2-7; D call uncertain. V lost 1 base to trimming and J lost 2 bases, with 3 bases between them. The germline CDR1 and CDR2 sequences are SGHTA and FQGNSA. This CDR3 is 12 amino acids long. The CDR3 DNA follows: TGTGCCAGCAGCTTAGTCCCCTACGAGCAGTACTTC. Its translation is CASSLVPYEQYF.

The CDR3, as DNA: TGTGCCAGCAGCTTAGTGGCAGGGTGGAGTGAGCAGTTCTTC. This translates into CASSLVAGWSEQFF. V gene TRBV7-2 combines with J gene TRBJ2-1, with D possibly TRBD1 on 5 matching bases. CDR1 SGHTA and CDR2 FQGNSA come from the germline V gene. Trimming stripped 1 base from V and 9 bases from J, with 13 bases between. The CDR3 runs to 14 residues.

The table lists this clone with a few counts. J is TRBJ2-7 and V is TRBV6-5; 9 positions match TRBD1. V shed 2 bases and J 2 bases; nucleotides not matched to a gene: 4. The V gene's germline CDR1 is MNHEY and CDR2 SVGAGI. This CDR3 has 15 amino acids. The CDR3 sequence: CASSYRTGETYEQYF. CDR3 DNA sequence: TGTGCCAGCAGTTACCGGACAGGGGAAACCTACGAGCAGTACTTC.

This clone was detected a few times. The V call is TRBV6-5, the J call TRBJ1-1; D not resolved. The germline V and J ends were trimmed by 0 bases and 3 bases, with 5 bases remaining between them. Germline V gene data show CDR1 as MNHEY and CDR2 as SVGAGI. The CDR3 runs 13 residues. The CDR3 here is CASSYSRDTEAFF. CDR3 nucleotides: TGTGCCAGCAGTTACTCGAGGGACACTGAAGCTTTCTTT.

The CDR3 DNA reads TGTGCCAGCAGCCGCAAAACCGGGGACAGGGGGGAGCAGTACTTC. Its translation is CASSRKTGDRGEQYF. This chain uses TRBV27 with TRBJ2-7; 11 bases align to TRBD1. Germline values: CDR1 MNHEY, CDR2 SMNVEV (reference sequence). Trimming at V came to 6 bases and at J to 7 bases, leaving 11 bases not matched to a gene. The CDR3 totals 15 residues.

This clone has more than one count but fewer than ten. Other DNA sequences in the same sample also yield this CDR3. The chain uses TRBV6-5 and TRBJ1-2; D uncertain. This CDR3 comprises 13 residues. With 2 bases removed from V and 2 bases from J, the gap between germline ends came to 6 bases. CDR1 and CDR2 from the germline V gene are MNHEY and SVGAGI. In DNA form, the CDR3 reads TGTGCCAGCAGTTACAGCGGAAACTATGGCTACACCTTC. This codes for CASSYSGNYGYTF.

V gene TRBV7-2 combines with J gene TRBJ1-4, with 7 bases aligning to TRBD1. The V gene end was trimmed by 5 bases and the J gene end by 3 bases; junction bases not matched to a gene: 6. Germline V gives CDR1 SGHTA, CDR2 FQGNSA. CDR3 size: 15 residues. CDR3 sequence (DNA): TGTGCCAGCAGCCGGAACAGGGGAGCTAATGAAAAACTGTTTTTT. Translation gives CASSRNRGANEKLFF. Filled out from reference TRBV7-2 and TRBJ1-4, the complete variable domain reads GAGVSQSPSNKVTEKGKDVELRCDPISGHTALYWYRQSLGQGLEFLIYFQGNSAPDKSGLPSDRFSAERTGGSVSTLTIQRTQQEDSAVYLCASSRNRGANEKLFFGSGTQLSVL.

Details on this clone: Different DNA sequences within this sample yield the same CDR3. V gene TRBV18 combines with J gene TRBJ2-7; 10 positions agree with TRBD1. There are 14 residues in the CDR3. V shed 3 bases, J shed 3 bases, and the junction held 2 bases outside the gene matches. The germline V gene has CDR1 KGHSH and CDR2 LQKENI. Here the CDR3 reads CASSPGTGDYEQYF. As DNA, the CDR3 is TGTGCCAGCTCACCCGGGACAGGGGACTACGAGCAGTACTTC.

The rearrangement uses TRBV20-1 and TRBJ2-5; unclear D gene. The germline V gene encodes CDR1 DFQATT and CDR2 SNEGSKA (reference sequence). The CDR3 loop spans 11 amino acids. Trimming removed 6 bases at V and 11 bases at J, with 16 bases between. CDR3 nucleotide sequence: TGCAGTGCCAGCCCCAGTTTTGAGCAGTACTTC. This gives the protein CSASPSFEQYF.

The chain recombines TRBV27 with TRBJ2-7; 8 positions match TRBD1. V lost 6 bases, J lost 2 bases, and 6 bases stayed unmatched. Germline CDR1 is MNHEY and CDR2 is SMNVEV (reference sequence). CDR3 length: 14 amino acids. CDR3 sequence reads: CASSRTGRTYEQYF. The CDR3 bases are TGTGCCAGCAGCCGGACAGGGAGAACCTACGAGCAGTACTTC.

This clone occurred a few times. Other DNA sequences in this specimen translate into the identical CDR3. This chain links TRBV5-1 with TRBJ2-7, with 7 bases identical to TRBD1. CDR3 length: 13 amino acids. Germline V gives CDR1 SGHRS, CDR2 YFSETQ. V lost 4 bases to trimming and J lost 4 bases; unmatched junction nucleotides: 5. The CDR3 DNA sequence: TGCGCCAGCAGCACCGGGACAGAGTACGAGCAGTACTTC. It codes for CASSTGTEYEQYF.

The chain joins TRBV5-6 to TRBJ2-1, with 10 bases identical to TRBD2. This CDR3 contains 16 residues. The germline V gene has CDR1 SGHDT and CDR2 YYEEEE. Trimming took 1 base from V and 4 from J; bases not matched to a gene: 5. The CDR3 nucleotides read TGTGCCAGCAGCTTGCAAGCTAGCGGGGGTTACAATGAGCAGTTCTTC. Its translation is CASSLQASGGYNEQFF.

The CDR3 sequence: CASSEISNQPQHF. In DNA, the CDR3 is TGTGCCAGCAGTGAAATCAGCAATCAGCCCCAGCATTTT. The J gene is TRBJ1-5, the V gene TRBV6-1, with D uncertain. This CDR3 region has 13 residues. Trimming left V 2 bases short and J 1 base short, with 3 bases between. Germline CDR1 reads MNHNS; CDR2 reads SASEGT.

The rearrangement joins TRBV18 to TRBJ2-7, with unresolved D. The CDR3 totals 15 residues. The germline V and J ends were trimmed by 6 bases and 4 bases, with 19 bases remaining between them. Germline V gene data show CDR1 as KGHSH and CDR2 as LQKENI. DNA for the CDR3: TGTGCCAGCTCCGAATCTCACTATAGTTCTTACGAGCAGTACTTC. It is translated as CASSESHYSSYEQYF.

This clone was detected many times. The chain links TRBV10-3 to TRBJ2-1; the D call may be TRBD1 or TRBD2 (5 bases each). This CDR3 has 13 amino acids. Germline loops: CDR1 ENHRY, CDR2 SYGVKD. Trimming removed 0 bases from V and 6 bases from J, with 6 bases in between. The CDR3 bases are TGTGCCATCAGTGAGTCGGGGACCAATGAGCAGTTCTTC. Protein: CAISESGTNEQFF.

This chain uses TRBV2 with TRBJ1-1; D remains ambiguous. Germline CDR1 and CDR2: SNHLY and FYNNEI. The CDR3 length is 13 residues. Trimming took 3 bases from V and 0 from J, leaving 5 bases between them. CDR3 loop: CASSDMVNTEAFF. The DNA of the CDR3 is TGTGCCAGCAGTGATATGGTGAACACTGAAGCTTTCTTT.

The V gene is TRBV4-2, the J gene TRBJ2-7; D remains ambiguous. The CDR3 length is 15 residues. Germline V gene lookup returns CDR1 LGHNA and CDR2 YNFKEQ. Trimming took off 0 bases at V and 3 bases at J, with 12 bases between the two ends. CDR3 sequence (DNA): TGTGCCAGCAGCCAAGACCTTTCCCCTAACTACGAGCAGTACTTC. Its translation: CASSQDLSPNYEQYF.

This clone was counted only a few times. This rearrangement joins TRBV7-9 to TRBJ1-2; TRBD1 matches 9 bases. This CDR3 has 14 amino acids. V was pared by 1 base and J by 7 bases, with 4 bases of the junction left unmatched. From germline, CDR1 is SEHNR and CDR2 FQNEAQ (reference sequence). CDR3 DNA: TGTGCCAGCAGCTTAGAGGGACAGGGTGGTGGCTACACCTTC. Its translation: CASSLEGQGGGYTF.